These 20 T cell receptor beta chains came from one sample sequenced in a study of blood T cell repertoires in COVID-19. Produced via immunoSEQ multiplex PCR; TCRdb's table is partial and in-frame only. The sample records about 49,000 clones, approximately 85% being singletons. The sequenced material came from peripheral blood. The origin of the receptors is a human donor in a cohort sampled during active COVID-19.

The chain employs TRBV2 and TRBJ2-5; possibly TRBD1 for D (10 bases). The V and J ends lost 7 bases and 5 bases respectively, with 23 bases between them. CDR3 length equals 16 residues. Per germline, CDR1 SNHLY and CDR2 FYNNEI. The CDR3 coding sequence is TGTGCCAGCATTAAGCGGGGGGACAGGGGCGGGGAGACCCAGTACTTC. Amino acids: CASIKRGDRGGETQYF.

The CDR3 bases are TGTGCCAGCAGTGATGGGACAAGCCATCCTGTATCTAGCAATCAGCCCCAGCATTTT. Translation gives CASSDGTSHPVSSNQPQHF. The chain uses TRBV2 and TRBJ1-5; weak D call: TRBD1 (6 bases). Per germline, CDR1 SNHLY and CDR2 FYNNEI. This CDR3 has 19 residues. The V and J ends lost 3 bases and 0 bases respectively, with 21 bases between them.

The J gene is TRBJ1-2, the V gene TRBV9; 9 positions agree with TRBD1. The CDR3 runs 15 residues. After removal of 3 bases from V and 4 bases from J, the junction contained 7 bases not matched to a gene. Germline V gives CDR1 SGDLS, CDR2 YYNGEE. The CDR3 coding sequence is TGTGCCAGCAGCGCATCCCCGGGACAGGGCTATGGCTACACCTTC. This encodes CASSASPGQGYGYTF.

This clone has only one observation. The chain couples TRBV30 to TRBJ1-4, with D possibly TRBD1 on 6 matching bases. V dropped 0 bases and J dropped 8 bases, with 13 bases sitting between them. The CDR3 is 14 residues long. Germline V gene lookup returns CDR1 GTSNPN and CDR2 SVGIG (reference sequence). CDR3 loop: CAWSVSRGKEKLFF. The CDR3 DNA reads TGTGCCTGGAGTGTAAGCAGGGGAAAAGAAAAACTGTTTTTT.

This rearrangement joins TRBV2 to TRBJ1-1, with D perhaps TRBD1 (5 bases). V lost 8 bases to trimming and J lost 1 base, with 14 bases between them. CDR3 length equals 14 residues. From germline, CDR1 is SNHLY and CDR2 FYNNEI. CDR3 nucleotide sequence: TGTGCCAGCGGGGGGAGGTCGGGGAACACTGAAGCTTTCTTT. Encoded protein: CASGGRSGNTEAFF.

V usage is TRBV7-3 and J usage is TRBJ1-6; no reliable D call. V lost 2 bases, J lost 9 bases, and 11 bases lay in between. The length of the CDR3 is 14 residues. CDR1 SGHTA and CDR2 FQGTGA come from the germline V gene. The CDR3 bases are TGTGCCAGCAGCTTATCAGGCTTTGTTTCACCCCTCCACTTT. This codes for CASSLSGFVSPLHF.

The rearrangement uses TRBV7-8 and TRBJ1-5, with 8 bases matching TRBD1. The germline CDR1 and CDR2 sequences are SGHVS and FQNEAQ. Unmatched junction bases numbered 7, after V lost 2 bases and J lost 4 bases. This CDR3 comprises 16 residues. The CDR3 sequence: CASSLNWQGANQPQHF. The CDR3 region has the DNA TGTGCCAGCAGCTTAAACTGGCAGGGGGCGAATCAGCCCCAGCATTTT.

V and J are TRBV3-1 (or the pseudogene TRBV3-2) and TRBJ2-5, with 11 bases matching TRBD2. Germline V lookup: CDR1 LGHDT, CDR2 YNNKEL (reference sequence). The CDR3 extends over 17 amino acids. Trimming cost V 1 base and J 0 bases; bases outside gene matches: 4. This chain's CDR3 is CASSQVLAGANQETQYF. The CDR3 DNA is TGTGCCAGCAGCCAAGTACTAGCGGGAGCTAACCAAGAGACCCAGTACTTC.

This clone was found a few times. The chain combines TRBV7-3 with TRBJ2-7; D possibly corresponds to TRBD2 (5 bases). Germline CDR1 reads SGHTA; CDR2 reads FQGTGA. V was cut by 8 bases and J by 3 bases, with 14 bases left in between. The CDR3 consists of 13 residues. The CDR3 DNA is TGTGCCAGCGCTCTCGGACTCAGCTACGAGCAGTACTTC. It specifies CASALGLSYEQYF.

CDR3 nucleotide sequence: TGTGCCAGCAGTGAAGGGGGCGGCTACAATGAGCAGTTCTTC. Translation gives CASSEGGGYNEQFF. The chain combines TRBV6-1 with TRBJ2-1; D might be TRBD1 (5 bases). V was shortened by 1 base and J by 3 bases, with 7 bases between the two germline ends. The CDR3 consists of 14 residues. The V gene's germline CDR1 is MNHNS and CDR2 SASEGT.

This sequence joins TRBV28 and TRBJ1-3; D unclear. The V end lost 5 bases, the J end lost 0 bases, and 14 bases lay between the germline ends. The germline CDR1 and CDR2 sequences are MDHEN and SYDVKM. The CDR3 is made up of 16 amino acids. The CDR3: CASSQLYTGSGNTIYF. CDR3 bases: TGTGCCAGCAGTCAACTATACACCGGCTCTGGAAACACCATATATTTT.

The V gene is TRBV5-1, the J gene TRBJ2-3; the match to TRBD2 covers 7 bases. Trimming at V came to 4 bases and at J to 3 bases, leaving 11 bases not matched to a gene. Germline lookup yields CDR1 SGHRS and CDR2 YFSETQ. The CDR3 totals 16 residues. In DNA form, the CDR3 reads TGCGCCAGCAGCCGTATTGGCGGGAGAGCAACAGATACGCAGTATTTT. It codes for CASSRIGGRATDTQYF.

V gene TRBV2 combines with J gene TRBJ1-4, with a possible D match to TRBD1 (5 bases). V lost 1 base and J lost 7, with 13 bases in between. CDR3 length equals 15 residues. Germline V gene lookup returns CDR1 SNHLY and CDR2 FYNNEI. The CDR3 protein is CASSEGKEGFEKLFF. In nucleotides, the CDR3 is TGTGCCAGCAGTGAAGGGAAGGAGGGGTTTGAAAAACTGTTTTTT.

V gene TRBV6-5 combines with J gene TRBJ1-4, with D perhaps TRBD1 (6 bases). V dropped 2 bases and J dropped 4 bases, with 8 bases sitting between them. Per germline, CDR1 MNHEY and CDR2 SVGAGI. This CDR3 is 14 amino acids long. The CDR3 sequence: CASSYGRGNEKLFF. Here the CDR3 DNA reads TGTGCCAGCAGTTACGGCAGGGGTAATGAAAAACTGTTTTTT.

The chain uses TRBV24-1 and TRBJ2-2; TRBD2 agrees at 14 bases. The V segment lost 4 bases and the J segment 4 bases; nucleotides outside the gene matches: 4. The V gene's germline CDR1 is KGHDR and CDR2 SFDVKD. This CDR3 comprises 17 residues. CDR3 DNA: TGTGCCACCAGTGAAGCGGGACTAGCGGGAGCCACCGGGGAGCTGTTTTTT. Its protein product is CATSEAGLAGATGELFF.

In its sample, this clone was seen a few times. V and J are TRBV6-6 and TRBJ1-6; perhaps TRBD1 as D (6 bases). Trimming left V 1 base short and J 7 bases short, with 14 bases between. Germline V gives CDR1 MNHNY, CDR2 SVGAGI (reference sequence). The CDR3 is 16 residues long. The chain's CDR3 is CASSYYGGAENSPLHF. As DNA, the CDR3 is TGTGCCAGCAGTTACTATGGGGGGGCTGAAAATTCACCCCTCCACTTT.

The genes are TRBV11-2 and TRBJ2-2; TRBD1 is a possible D gene (5 bases). Germline loops: CDR1 SGHAT, CDR2 FQNNGV. Trimming pared 3 bases from V and 2 bases from J, leaving 7 bases between. The CDR3 is made up of 14 amino acids. The CDR3 nucleotides read TGTGCCAGCAGCTTCCAGGGCAACACCGGGGAGCTGTTTTTT. Its translation: CASSFQGNTGELFF.

This chain joins TRBV7-9 and TRBJ2-7; 7 bases are a match to TRBD2. CDR3 length: 17 amino acids. CDR1 SEHNR and CDR2 FQNEAQ come from the germline V gene (reference sequence). With V trimmed by 5 bases and J by 6 bases, 19 bases remained unmatched. The CDR3 sequence is CASSPLGVRGRAGEQYF. The CDR3 nucleotides are TGTGCCAGCAGCCCCCTCGGTGTAAGAGGGAGGGCGGGCGAGCAGTACTTC.

This clone was counted a single time. CDR3 nucleotides: TGCAGCGTTGAACGGGCGGGAAGCACAGATACGCAGTATTTT. Protein: CSVERAGSTDTQYF. This rearrangement joins TRBV29-1 to TRBJ2-3, with a weak D call TRBD2 (6 bases). V shed 2 bases and J shed 0 bases, with 9 bases lying between them. The germline gives CDR1 SQVTM, CDR2 ANQGSEA. The CDR3 extends over 14 amino acids.

The gene calls are TRBV28 and TRBJ1-2; the D is unclear. Germline-derived CDR1 and CDR2 are MDHEN and SYDVKM. The CDR3 has 12 amino acids. The ends were cut back, 4 bases at V and 5 bases at J, with 8 bases in the middle. The CDR3 nucleotides are TGTGCCAGCAGTTGGGCCACGTATGGCTACACCTTC. It specifies CASSWATYGYTF.